This note documents a single T cell receptor (beta chain) sequence. Profiling relied on immunoSEQ multiplex PCR, and the TCRdb table lists in-frame clones only, not all of them. The sample holds about 100,000 clones, 87% seen once. These data come from a study of identifying expanded T cells in peripheral blood. Per germline, CDR1 SGHVS and CDR2 FQNEAQ. V was trimmed by 5 bases and J by 4 bases, leaving 11 bases between them. The length of the CDR3 is 13 residues. The clonotype was recovered from a person between 18 and 75 years old in good health. The sample was blood. The genes are TRBV7-8 and TRBJ2-5; TRBD1 is a possible D gene (6 bases). CDR3 DNA: TGTGCCAGCAGCCCGGACAGATCAGAGACCCAGTACTTC. Protein product: CASSPDRSETQYF.